The source of this T cell receptor (beta chain) is a study of T cell repertoires in cytomegalovirus infection. Germline-derived CDR1 and CDR2 are SGHDN and FVKESK. Trimming removed 4 bases from V and 4 bases from J, with 16 bases in between. This CDR3 comprises 15 residues. In its sample, this clonotype was seen a few times. TCRdb re-derived calls from the reads in MiXCR, one entry per CDR3 protein. The sample yields fewer than 550,000 distinct CDR3 sequences, approximately 10% seen once. The genes are TRBV14 and TRBJ1-2; D is possibly TRBD1 (5 bases). The clonotype was recovered from a human donor in good health (CMV status not recorded). Some clones in this sample may be carry-over from other donors' samples. Sequencing input: PBMCs. The CDR3 bases are TGTGCCAGCAGCCCCCGGGACGGCCTATTCTATGGCTACACCTTC. As protein: CASSPRDGLFYGYTF.